One and the same sample provided the 11 T cell receptor beta chains below, sequenced in a study of PD-1 blockade in classical Hodgkin lymphoma. Assay used: immunoSEQ multiplex PCR; TCRdb lists only in-frame clones, some missing. The sample lists under 95,000 clones; over 90% were seen once. Each and every patient relapsed after autologous stem cell transplantation, and patients got differing brentuximab vedotin exposure. This material consisted of peripheral blood mononuclear cells (PBMCs), taken before the second cycle of nivolumab. The receptors were gathered from a human donor with classical Hodgkin lymphoma.

The V call is TRBV27, the J call TRBJ1-2; a possible D gene is TRBD1 (5 bases). The CDR3 has 13 residues. V was cut by 2 bases and J by 3 bases, with 7 bases left in between. Germline CDR1 is MNHEY and CDR2 is SMNVEV (reference sequence). The CDR3 loop is CASSLQGHYGYTF. CDR3 in DNA: TGTGCCAGCAGTTTACAGGGTCACTATGGCTACACCTTC.

This chain's CDR3 is CASSERAVNTGELFF. The CDR3 DNA is TGTGCCAGCAGTGAACGGGCGGTGAACACCGGGGAGCTGTTTTTT. The chain combines TRBV2 with TRBJ2-2; D not certain. V lost 2 bases and J 1 base, leaving 8 bases between the germline ends. Germline-derived CDR1 and CDR2 are SNHLY and FYNNEI. The CDR3 totals 15 residues.

The CDR3 spells CASSFGGGTDTQYF. CDR3 coding DNA: TGTGCCAGCAGCTTCGGGGGGGGCACAGATACGCAGTATTTT. This chain links TRBV7-6 with TRBJ2-3; 8 nucleotides match TRBD2. Germline loops: CDR1 SGHVS, CDR2 FNYEAQ. Losses at the gene ends were 3 bases for V and 1 base for J; bases not matched to a gene: 0. This CDR3 is built from 14 residues.

This chain uses TRBV7-3 with TRBJ1-1; TRBD1 matches at 11 bases. Germline CDR1 is SGHTA and CDR2 is FQGTGA. With 6 bases clipped from V and 6 bases from J, the junction kept 3 bases outside the gene matches. The CDR3 runs 13 residues. The CDR3 protein is CASSTGQGAEAFF. The CDR3 coding sequence is TGTGCCAGCAGTACGGGACAGGGGGCTGAAGCTTTCTTT.

CDR3 sequence (DNA): TGTGCCAGCAGTGAATACGGAGAGACCCAGTACTTC. It encodes CASSEYGETQYF. The V call is TRBV2, the J call TRBJ2-5; D not certain. The germline gives CDR1 SNHLY, CDR2 FYNNEI. V shed 2 bases and J shed 4 bases, with 5 bases lying between them. The CDR3 length is 12 residues.

The chain carries TRBV10-1 and TRBJ2-4, with D possibly TRBD2 on 6 matching bases. CDR1 is WNHNN, CDR2 SYGVQD, per germline (reference sequence). V lost 8 bases to trimming and J lost 1 base, with 18 bases between them. The length of the CDR3 is 16 residues. CDR3 region: CASPGLSPEAKNIQYF. CDR3 sequence (DNA): TGCGCCAGCCCGGGACTTTCCCCGGAGGCCAAAAACATTCAGTACTTC.

V gene TRBV5-4 combines with J gene TRBJ1-2, with D possibly being TRBD1 (6 bases). The CDR3 spans 14 residues. The ends were cut back, 7 bases at V and 7 bases at J, with 20 bases in the middle. The germline CDR1 and CDR2 sequences are SGHNT and YYREEE (reference sequence). The DNA for the CDR3 is TGTGCCAGCGCTACTTGGGGGGGCGCGTCTGGCTACACCTTC. Amino acid sequence: CASATWGGASGYTF.

This clone was seen a single time. V is TRBV28 and J is TRBJ2-1; either TRBD1 or TRBD2 may supply D (5 bases each). The V gene's germline CDR1 is MDHEN and CDR2 SYDVKM. The V end lost 7 bases, the J end lost 5 bases, and 24 bases lay between the germline ends. This CDR3 comprises 17 residues. The CDR3 reads CASNTHVSTRGHNEQFF. The DNA of the CDR3 is TGTGCCAGCAACACTCACGTTTCGACTCGGGGCCACAATGAGCAGTTCTTC.

This rearrangement joins TRBV7-8 to TRBJ2-3; no firm D call. Between the trimmed V and J ends, which lost 5 bases and 6 bases, there was a span of 12 bases. Per the germline V gene, CDR1 is SGHVS and CDR2 is FQNEAQ. CDR3 length equals 13 residues. Here the CDR3 reads CASSLLAGDTQYF. In nucleotides, the CDR3 is TGTGCCAGCAGCCTCCTCGCTGGGGATACGCAGTATTTT.

The CDR3 DNA reads as TGTGCCAGCGGGATCACAGGGGCTGAAGCTTTCTTT. Its translation: CASGITGAEAFF. This sequence joins TRBV2 and TRBJ1-1, with 7 bases fitting TRBD1. The length of the CDR3 is 12 residues. Germline assignment: CDR1 SNHLY and CDR2 FYNNEI. With 8 bases clipped from V and 6 bases from J, the junction kept 6 bases outside the gene matches.

This chain uses TRBV5-4 with TRBJ2-1; the match to TRBD2 covers 14 bases. Germline V CDR1 and CDR2: SGHNT, YYREEE (reference sequence). With 6 bases clipped from V and 8 bases from J, the junction kept 7 bases outside the gene matches. This CDR3 is 15 amino acids long. The CDR3 DNA follows: TGTGCCAGCATGTTCGGGACTAGCGGGAGCTATGAGCAGTTCTTC. This sequence encodes CASMFGTSGSYEQFF.